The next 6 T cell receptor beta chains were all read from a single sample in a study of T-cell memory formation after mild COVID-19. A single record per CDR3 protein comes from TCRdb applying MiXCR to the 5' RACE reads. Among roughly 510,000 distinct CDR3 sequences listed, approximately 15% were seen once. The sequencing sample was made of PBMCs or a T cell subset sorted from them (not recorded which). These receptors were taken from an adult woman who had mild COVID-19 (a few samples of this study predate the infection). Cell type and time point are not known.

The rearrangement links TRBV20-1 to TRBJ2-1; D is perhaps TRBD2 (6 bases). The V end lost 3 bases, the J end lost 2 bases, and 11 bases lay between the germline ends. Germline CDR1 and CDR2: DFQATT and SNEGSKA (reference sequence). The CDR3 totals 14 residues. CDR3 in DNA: TGCAGTGCTAGTGGGGGGTATGCCTACAATGAGCAGTTCTTC. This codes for CSASGGYAYNEQFF.

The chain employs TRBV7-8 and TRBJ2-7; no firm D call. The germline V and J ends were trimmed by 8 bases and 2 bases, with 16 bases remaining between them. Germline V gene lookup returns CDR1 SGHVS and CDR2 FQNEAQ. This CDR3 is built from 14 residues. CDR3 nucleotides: TGTGCCAGCGCAAGGACCGACACCGCCTACGAGCAGTACTTC. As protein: CASARTDTAYEQYF.

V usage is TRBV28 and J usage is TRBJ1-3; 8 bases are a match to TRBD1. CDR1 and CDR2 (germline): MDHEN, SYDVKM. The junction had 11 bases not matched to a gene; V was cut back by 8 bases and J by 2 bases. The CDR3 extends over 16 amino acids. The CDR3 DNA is TGTGCCAGCGGTTCCCGTGGACAGGGAGCTGGAAACACCATATATTTT. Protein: CASGSRGQGAGNTIYF. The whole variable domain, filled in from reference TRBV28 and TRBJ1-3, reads DVKVTQSSRYLVKRTGEKVFLECVQDMDHENMFWYRQDPGLGLRLIYFSYDVKMKEKGDIPEGYSVSREKKERFSLILESASTNQTSMYLCASGSRGQGAGNTIYFGEGSWLTVV.

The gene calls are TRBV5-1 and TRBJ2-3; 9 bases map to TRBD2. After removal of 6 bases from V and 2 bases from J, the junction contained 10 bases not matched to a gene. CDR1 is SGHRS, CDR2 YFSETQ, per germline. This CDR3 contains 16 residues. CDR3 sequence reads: CASTLPSGGTTDTQYF. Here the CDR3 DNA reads TGCGCCAGCACCCTCCCGAGCGGGGGGACCACAGATACGCAGTATTTT.

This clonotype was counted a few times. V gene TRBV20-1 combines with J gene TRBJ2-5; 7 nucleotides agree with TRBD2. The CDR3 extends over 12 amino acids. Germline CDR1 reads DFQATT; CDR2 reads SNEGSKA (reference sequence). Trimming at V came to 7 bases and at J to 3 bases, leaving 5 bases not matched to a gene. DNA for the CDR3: TGCAGTGTCAGACGGGGGGAAGAGACCCAGTACTTC. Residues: CSVRRGEETQYF.

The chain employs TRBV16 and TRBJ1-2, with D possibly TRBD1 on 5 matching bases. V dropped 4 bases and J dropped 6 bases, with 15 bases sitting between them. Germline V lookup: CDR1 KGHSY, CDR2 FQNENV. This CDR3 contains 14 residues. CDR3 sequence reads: CASSPRTGEDGYTF. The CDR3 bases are TGTGCCAGCAGCCCCCGAACGGGGGAGGATGGCTACACCTTC.